The clone carrying this TCR beta chain was recorded a few times. Its antigen is unknown. Looked up from germline, CDR1 is SGHAT and CDR2 is FQDESV (reference sequence). V shed 3 bases and J shed 1 base, with 9 bases lying between them. This CDR3 region has 14 residues. This entry comes from a study of CD8 T cells in ankylosing spondylitis. General study results and limits: Disease-linked clones reportedly showed significant enrichment in matched ankylosing spondylitis synovial fluid. What appeared characteristic of ankylosing spondylitis blood was a TCR beta motif of eight highly homologous variants. The disease-linked clones had a CD8+ phenotype and low blood frequencies.

Quantitative barcoded 5'-RACE was used to prepare TCR beta libraries. TCRdb passed the 5' RACE reads through MiXCR, listing each CDR3 protein once. The sample contains hundreds of thousands of distinct CDR3 sequences, 10% to 15% of which appear only once. The chain links TRBV11-1 to TRBJ2-5; the D gene is possibly TRBD2 (6 bases). The sequence came from a male donor with ankylosing spondylitis. Sequenced material: blood, either unsorted or a sorted T cell fraction (not recorded which). CDR3 loop: CASSFLATQETQYF. In DNA, the CDR3 is TGTGCCAGCAGCTTTCTAGCGACCCAAGAGACCCAGTACTTC.